The 15 T cell receptor beta chains reported below all come from one sample, sequenced in a study of regulatory T cells in long-lasting Graves disease. Time point noted: newly diagnosed GD, antithyroid drugs for less than 3 months. Extracted PBMC RNA gave rise to the TCR library. In building TCR beta libraries, iRepertoire HTBI primers were used together with Arm-PCR of CDR3 regions. TCRdb independently ran MiXCR on the multiplex PCR reads; one entry per CDR3 protein. This sample has about 560,000 distinct CDR3 sequences, with roughly 16% found just once. These same records also appear under a second study, on T cells in Graves' hyperthyroidism and ophthalmopathy.

Here the sequenced sample was peripheral blood mononuclear cells (PBMCs), taken at new diagnosis, from a patient treated with antithyroid drugs. The receptors shown here come from a man aged 18 to 29 with Graves disease.

V and J are TRBV12-3 or TRBV12-4 and TRBJ2-5, with D perhaps matching TRBD1 (6 bases). Trimming cost V 7 bases and J 4 bases, with 19 bases left between them. CDR3 size: 15 residues. Here the CDR3 DNA reads TGTGCCAGCAATCCCGCCAGGGGACGGGCAGAGACCCAGTACTTC. Protein: CASNPARGRAETQYF.

In this sample, this clonotype turned up many times. The V gene is TRBV28, the J gene TRBJ2-3, with 9 bases aligning to TRBD2. CDR1 and CDR2 (germline): MDHEN, SYDVKM. The CDR3 has 16 amino acids. V lost 6 bases, J lost 4 bases, and 11 bases stayed unmatched. Here the CDR3 reads CASSSRSSGSPDTQYF. The CDR3 region has the DNA TGTGCCAGCAGCTCTCGGAGTAGCGGGAGCCCAGATACGCAGTATTTT.

Written as DNA, the CDR3 is TGTGCCAGCAGCAAGAAGGGTCTACAGGGGAACACCGGGGAGCTGTTTTTT. Residues: CASSKKGLQGNTGELFF. This chain joins TRBV7-3 and TRBJ2-2, with D possibly TRBD1 on 6 matching bases. There are 17 residues in the CDR3. Germline V gene data show CDR1 as SGHTA and CDR2 as FQGTGA. V lost 5 bases and J lost 1, with 17 bases in between.

Many counts were recorded for this clonotype. The chain carries TRBV20-1 and TRBJ2-5, with 9 bases that match TRBD1. The CDR3 has 13 amino acids. Looked up from germline, CDR1 is DFQATT and CDR2 is SNEGSKA (reference sequence). The V gene end was trimmed by 3 bases and the J gene end by 4 bases; junction bases not matched to a gene: 3. In nucleotides, the CDR3 is TGCAGTGCTAGTCACAGGGGGCTAGAGACCCAGTACTTC. Its protein product is CSASHRGLETQYF.

The gene calls are TRBV12-3 or TRBV12-4 and TRBJ2-5, with D possibly TRBD2 on 8 matching bases. V lost 6 bases, J lost 7 bases, and 21 bases lay in between. The CDR3 loop spans 15 amino acids. CDR3: CASSSGGREEGTQYF. The CDR3 coding sequence is TGTGCCAGCAGCTCAGGGGGGCGGGAGGAAGGGACCCAGTACTTC.

The rearrangement uses TRBV19 and TRBJ2-1; 13 nucleotides match TRBD2. V shed 6 bases, J shed 3 bases, and the junction held 5 bases outside the gene matches. CDR1 and CDR2 from the germline V gene are LNHDA and SQIVND (reference sequence). The CDR3 runs to 16 residues. The CDR3 loop reads CASRGLAGRGYNEQFF. The CDR3 coding sequence is TGTGCCAGTAGGGGACTAGCGGGAAGAGGCTACAATGAGCAGTTCTTC.

This clonotype was detected a few times. The rearrangement uses TRBV5-1 and TRBJ2-2, with D maybe TRBD2 (5 bases). This CDR3 spans 16 amino acids. Germline V lookup: CDR1 SGHRS, CDR2 YFSETQ. The V end was cut by 1 base, the J end by 4 bases, with 14 bases between. This CDR3 is CASSLSRGPSTGELFF. The CDR3 DNA reads as TGCGCCAGCAGCTTGTCTCGGGGTCCAAGCACCGGGGAGCTGTTTTTT. The full variable domain, in which reference TRBV5-1 and TRBJ2-2 provide the parts outside the CDR3, is KAGVTQTPRYLIKTRGQQVTLSCSPISGHRSVSWYQQTPGQGLQFLFEYFSETQRNKGNFPGRFSGRQFSNSRSEMNVSTLELGDSALYLCASSLSRGPSTGELFFGEGSRLTVL.

This rearrangement joins TRBV6-1 to TRBJ1-5; D call uncertain. The CDR3 length is 15 residues. V was cut by 3 bases and J by 4 bases, with 13 bases left in between. Germline V CDR1 and CDR2: MNHNS, SASEGT. The CDR3 bases are TGTGCCAGCAGTGAGGCCGCAGCAAGAAATCAGCCCCAGCATTTT. Protein product: CASSEAAARNQPQHF.

This clonotype was recorded at least ten times. The rearrangement links TRBV13 to TRBJ2-7; the match to TRBD1 covers 7 bases. The CDR3 has 14 residues. Looked up from germline, CDR1 is PRHDT and CDR2 is FYEKMQ (reference sequence). V shed 4 bases, J shed 2 bases, and the junction held 5 bases outside the gene matches. The CDR3 nucleotides read TGTGCCAGCAGCTACAACAGGGGAACCTACGAGCAGTACTTC. Translation: CASSYNRGTYEQYF.

This clonotype has just a few counts. The gene calls are TRBV2 and TRBJ2-2, with D perhaps TRBD2 (6 bases). In germline, CDR1 is SNHLY, CDR2 FYNNEI. This CDR3 has 14 amino acids. With 8 bases removed from V and 7 bases from J, the gap between germline ends came to 17 bases. CDR3 in amino acids: CASFLAPGGGELFF. The CDR3 region has the DNA TGTGCCAGCTTCCTAGCGCCCGGAGGCGGGGAGCTGTTTTTT.

This rearrangement joins TRBV9 to TRBJ2-1; D may correspond to TRBD1 or TRBD2 (5 bases each). V lost 0 bases, J lost 5 bases, and 12 bases lay in between. From germline, CDR1 is SGDLS and CDR2 YYNGEE. The CDR3 is made up of 15 amino acids. In DNA form, the CDR3 reads TGTGCCAGCAGCGTAGAGGTGAGGGGCCACAATGAGCAGTTCTTC. It encodes CASSVEVRGHNEQFF. Using reference TRBV9 and TRBJ2-1 for the parts outside the CDR3, the full variable domain is DSGVTQTPKHLITATGQRVTLRCSPRSGDLSVYWYQQSLDQGLQFLIQYYNGEERAKGNILERFSAQQFPDLHSELNLSSLELGDSALYFCASSVEVRGHNEQFFGPGTRLTVL.

This clonotype was counted only a few times. This rearrangement joins TRBV24-1 to TRBJ2-3; D unclear. Trimming took off 2 bases at V and 5 bases at J, with 7 bases between the two ends. The CDR3 is 13 residues long. Germline CDR1 is KGHDR and CDR2 is SFDVKD. This CDR3 reads CATSDSPEDTQYF. In DNA, the CDR3 is TGTGCCACCAGTGATTCCCCCGAAGATACGCAGTATTTT.

As regards this clonotype: This may arise from a read error, as a much more abundant clone is one base away. V gene TRBV7-3 combines with J gene TRBJ2-1; the match to TRBD1 covers 12 bases. This CDR3 comprises 16 residues. The germline V gene has CDR1 SGHTA and CDR2 FQGTGA. CDR3 sequence (DNA): TGTGCCAGCAGCTTAACAGGGACAGGGGGCTCGAATGAGCAGCTCTTC. This translates into CASSLTGTGGSNEQLF.

This clonotype occurred many times. The J gene is TRBJ1-1, the V gene TRBV28; D may be TRBD1 (5 bases). This CDR3 region has 14 residues. CDR1 is MDHEN, CDR2 SYDVKM, per germline. V was cut by 6 bases and J by 2 bases, with 13 bases left in between. The CDR3 reads CASRFDSHNTEAFF. The CDR3 DNA follows: TGTGCCAGCAGGTTTGACAGCCATAACACTGAAGCTTTCTTT.

V gene TRBV29-1 combines with J gene TRBJ1-1; D uncertain. CDR3 length: 13 amino acids. Germline CDR1 and CDR2: SQVTM and ANQGSEA. Trimming took off 7 bases at V and 0 bases at J, with 12 bases between the two ends. CDR3 sequence: CSASGNMNTEAFF. The CDR3 DNA sequence: TGCAGCGCCTCCGGGAACATGAACACTGAAGCTTTCTTT. Filled out from reference TRBV29-1 and TRBJ1-1, the complete variable domain reads SAVISQKPSRDICQRGTSLTIQCQVDSQVTMMFWYRQQPGQSLTLIATANQGSEATYESGFVIDKFPISRPNLTFSTLTVSNMSPEDSSIYLCSASGNMNTEAFFGQGTRLTVV.